This T cell receptor (beta chain) was captured by sequencing in a study of T cell responses to AZD1222 COVID-19 vaccine. Comments on this clone: The antigen is undetermined.

Measured with immunoSEQ multiplex PCR; TCRdb has only the in-frame clones, and not every one. The table lists around 130,000 clones, more than 80% of them singletons. Study observations and caveats: Increases in Spike-specific TCR breadth and depth were seen after two AZD1222 doses. With dominance at 160-218 and 743-854, vaccine-associated CD4 TCRs spanned spike. All repertoire sampling was performed exclusively after the peak T cell response.

With 4 bases removed from V and 4 bases from J, the gap between germline ends came to 11 bases. In germline, CDR1 is SGHRS, CDR2 YFSETQ. The CDR3 has 13 amino acids. This sequence originates from an adult who received the MenACWY meningococcal vaccine as a control. The chain combines TRBV5-1 with TRBJ1-1; D perhaps matches TRBD1 (5 bases). The specimen comprised peripheral blood, sampled 28 days after the second dose of the MenACWY control vaccine. CDR3 protein: CASSRRDGTEAFF. DNA of the CDR3: TGCGCCAGCAGCCGCCGGGACGGCACTGAAGCTTTCTTT.